A selection of T cell receptor beta chains follows, all from one sample in a study of T cell clones after liver transplantation. Data came from immunoSEQ multiplex PCR; TCRdb stores just in-frame clones and leaves some out. This sample yields some 80,000 clones, of which 84% are seen a single time; about 2% belongs to the top ten. Sequenced here: CD4+ T cells from blood, sampled less than 50 months after liver transplant. These receptors all come from a human patient who received a liver transplant. Some of these T cells may belong to the graft donor. Both conserved end residues are part of each CDR3. The D gene is left open where the match is weak. Not all rows give a size; the values are once, few, many and, for expanded clones, a class.

>NA|TRBJ2-1|TRBV15|NA
CATRATWLRSGQFF
TGTGCCACCAGGGCAACTTGGCTTCGATCAGGGCAGTTCTTC
>NA|TRBJ2-7|TRBV28|TRBD1
CASSPRRGTGTYEQYF
TGTGCCAGCAGTCCTCGACGGGGGACAGGCACCTACGAGCAGTACTTC
>once|TRBJ2-1|TRBV25-1|NA
CASSELAVDNEQFF
TGTGCCAGCAGTGAATTGGCGGTAGACAATGAGCAGTTCTTC
>once|TRBJ1-5|TRBV13|TRBD1
CASSSGQGLNQPQHF
TGTGCCAGCAGCTCGGGACAGGGGCTCAATCAGCCCCAGCATTTT
>NA|TRBJ1-1|TRBV7-3|TRBD1
CASSFRGRDTEAFF
TGTGCCAGCAGCTTCAGGGGGCGCGACACTGAAGCTTTCTTT
>once|TRBJ2-7|TRBV7-2|TRBD2
CASSPGGASGTVEQYF
TGTGCCAGCAGCCCTGGGGGGGCTAGCGGGACGGTAGAGCAGTACTTC
>NA|TRBJ2-5|TRBV7-8|TRBD1
CASSLATGRETQYF
TGTGCCAGCAGCTTAGCGACAGGGAGAGAGACCCAGTACTTC
>NA|TRBJ2-5|TRBV27|NA
CASSFRQSLGETQYF
TGTGCCAGCAGTTTCAGACAGTCCCTAGGAGAGACCCAGTACTTC
>NA|TRBJ2-7|TRBV5-1|TRBD1
CASSFRQGSSYEQYF
TGCGCCAGCAGCTTTCGACAGGGGAGCTCCTACGAGCAGTACTTC
>NA|TRBJ2-7|TRBV6-5|TRBD1
CASSLRQGPYEQYF
TGTGCCAGCAGTCTAAGACAGGGGCCCTACGAGCAGTACTTC
>NA|TRBJ2-3|TRBV14|TRBD2
CASSSLAGISATDTQYF
TGTGCCAGCAGCTCACTAGCGGGGATTTCTGCGACAGATACGCAGTATTTT
>NA|TRBJ2-1|TRBV7-9|TRBD1
CATSGTGDSYNEQFF
TGTGCCACTTCCGGGACAGGGGACTCCTACAATGAGCAGTTCTTC
>NA|TRBJ1-5|TRBV19|NA
CASVGIGGNQPQHF
TGTGCCAGTGTCGGGATTGGCGGCAATCAGCCCCAGCATTTT
>NA|TRBJ1-5|TRBV5-4|NA
CASRPEELGLSNQPQHF
TGTGCCAGCAGGCCAGAAGAACTTGGTTTGAGCAATCAGCCCCAGCATTTT
>few|TRBJ2-3|TRBV7-2|TRBD2
CASSLVGTSGTDTQYF
TGTGCCAGCAGCTTAGTGGGGACTAGCGGTACAGATACGCAGTATTTT
>NA|TRBJ1-5|TRBV7-2|NA
CASSLAPDQPQHF
TGTGCCAGCAGCTTAGCCCCCGATCAGCCCCAGCATTTT
>NA|TRBJ2-7|TRBV4-3|TRBD1
CASSQGQGLEQYF
TGCGCCAGCAGCCAAGGACAGGGGCTCGAGCAGTACTTC
>NA|TRBJ1-5|TRBV4-1|NA
CASSQDWGRNQPQHF
TGCGCCAGCAGCCAAGATTGGGGTCGCAATCAGCCCCAGCATTTT
>NA|TRBJ2-2|TRBV5-6|NA
CASSPVGPGELFF
TGTGCCAGCAGCCCTGTTGGGCCCGGGGAGCTGTTTTTT
>NA|TRBJ1-1|TRBV14|NA
CASSLPGGSRDTEAFF
TGTGCCAGCAGCCTGCCGGGGGGCTCCCGCGACACTGAAGCTTTCTTT
>NA|TRBJ2-7|TRBV2|NA
CASKVGYEQYF
TGTGCCAGCAAGGTGGGGTACGAGCAGTACTTC
>NA|TRBJ1-3|TRBV2|NA
CASRGLAGNTIYF
TGTGCCAGTAGAGGGTTGGCTGGAAACACCATATATTTT